The 19 T cell receptor beta chains reported below all come from one sample, sequenced in a study of long-term antiretroviral therapy in people with HIV. An immunoSEQ assay, version v3.0, was performed at survey level. The protocol was immunoSEQ multiplex PCR, while the TCRdb copy is restricted to in-frame clones and leaves out a portion. This table has some 24,000 clones, about four fifths appearing once. The sample consisted of unsorted PBMCs, taken 4.4 years after starting antiretroviral therapy. These receptors came from a young man with HIV.

The chain has TRBV6-5 and TRBJ1-2; the match to TRBD1 covers 9 bases. The CDR3 runs 13 residues. V shed 2 bases and J 6 bases; nucleotides not matched to a gene: 1. Looked up from germline, CDR1 is MNHEY and CDR2 is SVGAGI. DNA for the CDR3: TGTGCCAGCAGTTACGGGACAGGGAATGGCTACACCTTC. Translating it yields CASSYGTGNGYTF.

This chain uses TRBV21-1 with TRBJ2-2; TRBD2 was called by the table and not checked on the DNA. TRBV21-1 is given as a pseudogene. The CDR3 is 16 residues long. CDR3 bases: TGTGCCAGCTCCTTAGCGGGAGGGCCTGACACCGGGGAGCTGTTTTTT. Protein product: CASSLAGGPDTGELFF.

This chain connects TRBV19 to TRBJ2-7, with a weak D call TRBD1 (5 bases). This CDR3 region has 15 residues. Germline-derived CDR1 and CDR2 are LNHDA and SQIVND (reference sequence). V was clipped by 4 bases and J by 3 bases, with 16 bases between them. CDR3 sequence (DNA): TGTGCCAGTAGTAACGGGCCAGGGCCAGGCTACGAGCAGTACTTC. This encodes CASSNGPGPGYEQYF.

The V call is TRBV5-1, the J call TRBJ1-2; the D gene is possibly TRBD1 (6 bases). The CDR3 covers 17 residues. Germline assignment: CDR1 SGHRS and CDR2 YFSETQ. The V end lost 4 bases, the J end lost 8 bases, and 27 bases lay between the germline ends. CDR3 in amino acids: CASSQGTLISPYGGYTF. The CDR3 bases are TGCGCCAGCAGCCAGGGGACACTCATTTCCCCATATGGGGGCTACACCTTC.

This sequence joins TRBV10-3 and TRBJ1-1; a weak D match, TRBD1 (6 bases). The CDR3 consists of 13 residues. Trimming left V 10 bases short and J 0 bases short, with 12 bases between. Per the germline V gene, CDR1 is ENHRY and CDR2 is SYGVKD. Here the CDR3 reads CATKTGLNTEAFF. CDR3 in DNA: TGTGCCACCAAGACAGGATTGAACACTGAAGCTTTCTTT.

The rearrangement uses TRBV4-3 and TRBJ2-1; D not resolved. Germline values: CDR1 LGHNA, CDR2 YSLEER. The CDR3 extends over 15 amino acids. Trimming removed 0 bases at V and 7 bases at J, with 13 bases between. As DNA, the CDR3 is TGCGCCAGCAGCCAAGATCGGTCCTTCCCTAATGAGCAGTTCTTC. It specifies CASSQDRSFPNEQFF.

CDR3 in DNA: TGTGCCAGCAGCCCGGGGACAGGGGTCACAGATACGCAGTATTTT. This codes for CASSPGTGVTDTQYF. V usage is TRBV5-8 and J usage is TRBJ2-3, with 10 bases lining up with TRBD1. Germline V gene data show CDR1 as SGHTS and CDR2 as YDEGEE. The CDR3 runs 15 residues. After removal of 4 bases from V and 2 bases from J, the junction contained 4 bases not matched to a gene.

V is TRBV7-9 and J is TRBJ1-1; D remains unclear. Looked up from germline, CDR1 is SEHNR and CDR2 is FQNEAQ (reference sequence). The CDR3 loop spans 16 amino acids. The V end was cut by 6 bases, the J end by 1 base, with 18 bases between. The CDR3 coding sequence is TGTGCCAGCAGTGTCACAGATTCTGCAGCGAACACTGAAGCTTTCTTT. This gives the protein CASSVTDSAANTEAFF. Based on the CDR3 plus reference TRBV7-9 and TRBJ1-1, the full variable domain is DTGVSQNPRHKITKRGQNVTFRCDPISEHNRLYWYRQTLGQGPEFLTYFQNEAQLEKSRLLSDRFSAERPKGSFSTLEIQRTEQGDSAMYLCASSVTDSAANTEAFFGQGTRLTVV.

This clone was found once. The rearrangement joins TRBV6-5 to TRBJ2-7; 11 bases are a match to TRBD1. V shed 7 bases and J 0 bases; nucleotides not matched to a gene: 5. Germline-derived CDR1 and CDR2 are MNHEY and SVGAGI. The CDR3 extends over 15 amino acids. The CDR3 DNA sequence: TGTGCCAGCATAACCGGGACAGGGGGCTCCTACGAGCAGTACTTC. As protein: CASITGTGGSYEQYF.

The rearrangement links TRBV7-9 to TRBJ1-1; 9 bases align to TRBD1. Germline values: CDR1 SEHNR, CDR2 FQNEAQ (reference sequence). The CDR3 length is 15 residues. With 2 bases clipped from V and 5 bases from J, the junction kept 6 bases outside the gene matches. The chain's CDR3 is CASSLYGQGSTEAFF. The CDR3, as DNA: TGTGCCAGCAGCTTATACGGACAGGGGAGTACTGAAGCTTTCTTT.

The chain couples TRBV25-1 to TRBJ1-2; D gene ambiguous. Germline values: CDR1 MGHDK, CDR2 SYGVNS. The V end lost 6 bases, the J end lost 4 bases, and 9 bases lay between the germline ends. The CDR3 spans 12 residues. The CDR3 DNA sequence: TGTGCCAGCAGGTCGGTGTTCTATGGCTACACCTTC. Translated, it gives CASRSVFYGYTF.

The chain employs TRBV18 and TRBJ1-4, with 10 bases that match TRBD1. Germline V gene lookup returns CDR1 KGHSH and CDR2 LQKENI. V shed 0 bases and J 5 bases; nucleotides not matched to a gene: 0. This CDR3 is built from 15 residues. The CDR3 DNA sequence: TGTGCCAGCTCACCACCGGGACAGGGGAATGAAAAACTGTTTTTT. This sequence encodes CASSPPGQGNEKLFF.

The chain has TRBV7-3 and TRBJ2-1; tentative D call: TRBD2 (6 bases). Germline V gene lookup returns CDR1 SGHTA and CDR2 FQGTGA. CDR3 length: 16 residues. V was pared by 1 base and J by 1 base, with 11 bases between. The chain's CDR3 is CASSLRGSGSYNEQFF. The CDR3 bases are TGTGCCAGCAGCTTAAGAGGTAGCGGATCCTACAATGAGCAGTTCTTC.

J is TRBJ2-5 and V is TRBV25-1, with D tentatively TRBD1 (6 bases). From germline, CDR1 is MGHDK and CDR2 SYGVNS. V was shortened by 3 bases and J by 0 bases, with 14 bases between the two germline ends. The CDR3 consists of 16 residues. Written as DNA, the CDR3 is TGTGCCAGCAGTGATACAGGGCGGCGGTACCAAGAGACCCAGTACTTC. Translated: CASSDTGRRYQETQYF.

This clone has more than one count but fewer than ten. The CDR3 here is CASSPDSYGYTF. The CDR3 region has the DNA TGCGCCAGCAGCCCGGACTCCTACGGCTACACCTTC. This chain connects TRBV5-1 to TRBJ1-2; no definite D call. V lost 4 bases to trimming and J lost 8 bases, with 12 bases between them. Per germline, CDR1 SGHRS and CDR2 YFSETQ. This CDR3 has 12 amino acids.

J is TRBJ2-1 and V is TRBV27; TRBD2 agrees at 14 bases. With 4 bases clipped from V and 4 bases from J, the junction kept 9 bases outside the gene matches. The CDR3 runs 18 residues. Germline V gene sequence: CDR1 MNHEY, CDR2 SMNVEV (reference sequence). CDR3 region: CASSSGTSGSSPYNEQFF. As DNA, the CDR3 is TGTGCCAGCAGTTCCGGGACTAGCGGGAGCAGTCCTTACAATGAGCAGTTCTTC.

This chain connects TRBV5-4 to TRBJ2-3, with 15 bases that match TRBD2. Per the germline V gene, CDR1 is SGHNT and CDR2 is YYREEE (reference sequence). CDR3 length: 18 residues. The J segment lost 2 bases and the V segment lost 3 bases, leaving 7 bases of the junction unmatched. The CDR3 bases are TGTGCCAGCAGCTCCGGGACTAGCGGGGGGTTTTCCACAGATACGCAGTATTTT. Residues: CASSSGTSGGFSTDTQYF.

The J gene is TRBJ2-2, the V gene TRBV7-6; D ambiguous. This CDR3 is 13 amino acids long. V lost 6 bases, J lost 6 bases, and 11 bases lay in between. CDR1 is SGHVS, CDR2 FNYEAQ, per germline. CDR3 in amino acids: CASSPLKPGELFF. The CDR3 DNA follows: TGTGCCAGCAGTCCCTTAAAGCCCGGGGAGCTGTTTTTT.

This clone occurred once. V is TRBV7-2 and J is TRBJ2-7, with 12 bases lining up with TRBD2. The CDR3 loop spans 18 amino acids. After removal of 1 base from V and 2 bases from J, the junction contained 9 bases not matched to a gene. Germline CDR1 and CDR2: SGHTA and FQGNSA. This chain's CDR3 is CASSLGSLAGGIAYEQYF. In DNA, the CDR3 is TGTGCCAGCAGCTTAGGTTCGCTAGCGGGAGGGATCGCCTACGAGCAGTACTTC.